This TCR beta chain originates from a study of cytomegalovirus exposure and HLA in healthy donors (dated by TCRdb to the late 2010s). In terms of the full investigation: An earlier analysis of some 500 of the donors reported about 250 Gb of sequence data and 117 million unique TCR beta sequences from 150 million to 200 million T cells. About 300 gigabases of sequencing data and 75 million to 85 million unique TCR sequences made up an early release that covered 640 HLA-typed donors. Of the 350 to 450 genotyped donors, 65% to 90% fell in the genetic ancestry cluster associated with self-reported Caucasian donors. The study aimed to test whether signatures of past pathogen exposure could be identified by cataloging public T cell receptors. The study used immunosequencing to profile the T cell repertoires of under 700 subjects and linked those repertoires to cytomegalovirus serostatus. Along with the roughly 670-subject first cohort, a separate validation cohort of over 90 different subjects was used. The study combined high-throughput TCR immunosequencing, statistical association of individual TCRs with disease status, and machine learning to predict cytomegalovirus infection status. A later analysis re-examined previously published TCR beta repertoires from 610 or so donors and added high-resolution HLA genotyping to investigate patterns of TCR occurrence. Rather than drawing on any new phenotypic data, the later analysis identified candidate immune exposures from TCR beta sequences and the way those sequences occurred across donors. To decide whether each TCR beta V gene segment behaved as functional or pseudogenic, an earlier analysis of some 600 of the donors relied on high-throughput TCR beta sequencing. Donor age, sex, ethnicity and CMV serostatus were compiled together with the repertoire data. In a later genetic analysis, genome-wide SNP genotypes for about 60% of the 666 donors were used, and that subset was treated as a discovery cohort. Every repertoire in the discovery cohort had been generated on one and the same sequencing platform. HLA typing covered class I and class II loci at four-digit resolution. Typing coverage differed by locus: A, B, C, DRB1 and DQB1 were typed in roughly 629-630 donors, DQA1 in 522, DPA1 in over 600, and DPB1 in about 450. Roughly 5 DR-DQ haplotypes were handled as single units for association and clustering, since linkage in the cohort was strong. Across approximately 420 genotyped donors of the cohort, an average of approximately 240,000 unique TCR beta nucleotide sequences per donor were sequenced, and about a sixth of those sequences were non-productive.

General study outcomes and caveats: Correlated functional status among segregating V segments might be attributable to linkage disequilibrium, but an unknown experimental factor could not be ruled out. In vitro tests confirmed that a few of the cytomegalovirus-associated TCR beta chains recognize cytomegalovirus antigens. Because counts were too low, roughly 18 rarely observed V segments, including chromosome 9 orphons, were left out of the earlier analysis of a few hundred of the donors. CMV serostatus was the only immune exposure information available for the cohort. In a later genetic analysis, a missense DCLRE1C variant was associated with V-gene and J-gene trimming of TCR beta chains, and the association was replicated in an independent cohort. A later analysis found that HLA-associated TCR beta chains were more clonally expanded and had lower generation probabilities than equally common non-associated chains. Most TCR sequences were observed very rarely across donors, whereas some public TCRs were present in many individuals. In this cohort, only TCR beta chains were sequenced, and detectable features were limited by the absence of alpha or paired-chain data. A later analysis found that most CMV-associated TCR beta chains appeared HLA-restricted, with HLA associations seemingly driven largely by CMV exposure. Because HLA typing was unavailable for some donors at each locus, only the typed subset was used in association tests. In an earlier analysis of a few hundred of the donors, most TCR beta V segments were observed in productive rearrangements about 90% or about 30% of the time, broadly matching IMGT annotations. In a later analysis, TCR association rates were found to vary across HLA loci, with the most associated TCRs seen for DRB1 alleles and the fewest for HLA-C alleles. At a false discovery rate of 0.05, a later analysis linked approximately 18,000 TCR beta sequences to specific HLA alleles. In a later analysis, several top co-occurrence clusters were reported to appear linked to parvovirus B19, influenza, CMV and Epstein-Barr virus. Sequencing depth was assumed to be roughly uniform across donors in the presence/absence analyses, though that assumption may not hold. The classifier was reported to diagnose cytomegalovirus status with high specificity and sensitivity in both the original cohort and the validation cohort. The sequencing pipeline was judged likely to have produced a cluster of highly shared sequence variants as a technical artifact. In the study, around 150 TCR beta chains were listed as associated with cytomegalovirus. Assigning TCR associations to individual alleles was difficult when HLA alleles, especially DR and DQ, strongly co-occurred. In a later genetic analysis, fewer N-insertions in productive TCRs were reported among donors in an Asian-associated ancestry cluster than the roughly 700-donor mean. According to the authors, the approach could potentially be generalized to other disease states and immunological phenotypes. A further reported finding was that TCR beta sequences accurately predicted the HLA-A and HLA-B alleles for most subjects in the first cohort.

This clone was seen a few times. Its antigen is unknown. No much larger clonotype is one base removed from it; base qualities were not supplied. Libraries were prepared through the immunoSEQ multiplex PCR assay. The multiplex PCR relied on a mix of 60 forward primers for TCR Vbeta segments and 13 reverse primers for TCR Jbeta segments. The CDR3 region of rearranged TCR beta genes was amplified from genomic DNA with a multiplex PCR assay. The Illumina HiSeq System was used to sequence the amplified TCR beta libraries as 87-base-pair reads. The published analysis was carried out like this. A later analysis tallied around 87 million unique TCR beta chains across the 600 to 700 repertoires, and approximately 12 million of those chains were shared by two or more donors. To remove PCR and sequencing errors, raw reads were error-corrected and collapsed into unique sequences using a nearest-neighbor algorithm that merged closely related sequences. To assign V, D and J gene segments, CDR3 sequences were aligned to IMGT reference sequences. For a sequence to be retained, a match of at least six nucleotides was required to both a V gene segment and a J gene segment. Rearrangements were classified as productive when the CDR3 lacked stop codons and remained in frame with V and J, and all other rearrangements were classified as non-productive. CDR3 was defined according to IMGT convention as the region running from the second conserved V-encoded cysteine to the conserved J-encoded phenylalanine. The earlier analysis of more than 450 of the donors excluded sequences that lacked an unambiguous match to a single V gene segment. In an earlier analysis of about 590 of the donors, a V segment was called functional when productive rearrangements were above 56.7%, and segregating when the standard deviation between donors exceeded 5%. A statistical classification framework was built to diagnose cytomegalovirus status from the catalog of TCR beta chain sequences. In a later analysis, TCR nucleotide sequences were compared against IMGT/GENE-DB human TR gene sequences so that V and J genes could be assigned. Using the TCRdist pipeline, a later analysis assigned CDR3 sequences along with most-parsimonious VDJ recombination scenarios. In a later analysis, each TCR beta chain was defined by its CDR3 amino acid sequence together with its V-gene family, and reads lacking a unique V-gene family were excluded. A later analysis removed 600 or so highly shared, low-generation-probability nucleotide sequences to deal with suspected cross-contamination and a sequencing artifact. For each public chain, a later analysis derived a clonal expansion index from normalized ranks of inferred template counts within each repertoire. A later analysis computed generation probabilities with a VDJ recombination model fitted to out-of-frame rearrangements, and checked the results against IGoR. A later analysis scored TCR-TCR, TCR-HLA and TCR-CMV co-occurrence with hypergeometric tests, applying a repertoire-size bias correction to TCR pairs. A later analysis estimated false discovery rates by permuting HLA or CMV assignments 20 times. In a later analysis, co-occurring TCRs were grouped using DBSCAN, with TCRdist sequence similarity added in when clustering inside HLA-allele-positive subsets. Co-occurrence clustering excluded repertoires with fewer than 30,000 or more than 120,000 public chains, plus five with anomalous nucleotide sharing. Not all clones reach the TCRdb copy of this immuneACCESS table, which keeps in-frame sequences only. Checked studies attribute under half of the gap to unresolved V genes and leave the rest unexplained. V, J and clone size reflect that table, while D and trimming were determined from the DNA. Present in this sample are around 58,000 clones, over 65% of which were seen just once. The ten top clones hold 30% to 35% of the sample.

The cohort comprised some 730 healthy bone marrow donors. All cohort members were sampled while nominally healthy, although unrecorded immune exposures were likely present. The donor was CMV seropositive and belonged to the group of some 290 seropositive cohort members. A peripheral blood sample was collected from each donor, and TCR beta sequencing was performed on peripheral blood mononuclear cells. The Qiagen DNeasy Blood Extraction Kit was used to extract genomic DNA from the blood cell samples. The sequenced material came from PBMCs. This clonotype originated in a man aged 40-55 years in good health and CMV-seropositive.

This receptor carries the CDR3 CASSLTSGANADTQYF. The nucleotide sequence reads TGTGCCAGCAGTCTTACTAGCGGGGCGAACGCAGATACGCAGTATTTT. The receptor chain draws on TRBV7-2 and TRBJ2-3, with TRBD2 matching 10 junction bases. From its cysteine to its phenylalanine, the CDR3 spans 16 amino acids. Solely the CDR3 DNA is kept, with 48 bases framed from the first base. The junction shows trimming of 6 bases on V and 4 bases on J, and the gene matches do not reach 10 bases of it. In the germline V gene, CDR1 corresponds to SGHTA and CDR2 to FQGNSA.